The 29 T cell receptor beta chains listed next were all sequenced from one sample in a study of vaccination effects on CD4 cells after COVID-19. What these receptors recognize is not known. The table came from immunoSEQ multiplex PCR; TCRdb's copy has only in-frame clones and leaves some out. The sample lists tens of thousands of clones, about 65% seen once, with 3.5% to 4.5% in the top ten. The culture ran for around nine days, and then CD4+ T cells were isolated. The starting material was CD4+ T cells from PBMCs cultured without peptide, obtained before COVID-19 vaccination. These receptors came from a human donor who received a COVID-19 vaccine.

This chain uses TRBV5-1 with TRBJ1-3; D is ambiguous. V lost 7 bases, J lost 4 bases, and 15 bases lay in between. CDR1 and CDR2 from the germline V gene are SGHRS and YFSETQ. The CDR3 runs to 14 residues. CDR3 region: CASRPNSEGNTIYF. The CDR3 DNA reads TGCGCCAGCCGACCCAACTCAGAGGGAAACACCATATATTTT.

The chain combines TRBV6-2 or TRBV6-3 with TRBJ1-1; D perhaps matches TRBD1 (6 bases). V was shortened by 5 bases and J by 11 bases, with 12 bases between the two germline ends. Germline-derived CDR1 and CDR2 are MNHEY and SVGEGT. This CDR3 has 11 residues. CDR3 residues: CASSTDSLAFF. DNA for the CDR3: TGTGCCAGCAGTACGGACAGTCTTGCTTTCTTT.

V and J are TRBV3-1 (or the pseudogene TRBV3-2) and TRBJ1-6; D unresolved. Germline V gene data show CDR1 as LGHDT and CDR2 as YNNKEL (reference sequence). CDR3 length equals 14 residues. Trimming took 8 bases from V and 5 from J, leaving 13 bases between them. CDR3: CASSPGYNNSPLHF. CDR3 sequence (DNA): TGTGCCAGCTCCCCGGGATACAATAATTCACCCCTCCACTTT.

This clone was seen more than once but under ten times. The chain uses TRBV3-1 (or the pseudogene TRBV3-2) and TRBJ2-2; D uncertain. The germline V and J ends were trimmed by 3 bases and 7 bases, with 12 bases remaining between them. This CDR3 has 14 residues. Germline lookup yields CDR1 LGHDT and CDR2 YNNKEL (reference sequence). As DNA, the CDR3 is TGTGCCAGCAGCCATTCTCCTAGTGTCGGGGAGCTGTTTTTT. It is translated as CASSHSPSVGELFF.

V is TRBV7-9 and J is TRBJ1-2; perhaps TRBD1 as D (5 bases). The CDR3 has 15 amino acids. V shed 1 base and J shed 4 bases, with 13 bases lying between them. From germline, CDR1 is SEHNR and CDR2 FQNEAQ (reference sequence). CDR3 region: CASSLVFGGSYGYTF. The DNA for the CDR3 is TGTGCCAGCAGCTTAGTTTTTGGGGGTAGCTATGGCTACACCTTC.

The CDR3 here is CASSLRAGGQETQYF. For the CDR3, the DNA is TGTGCCAGCAGCTTACGAGCGGGGGGCCAGGAGACCCAGTACTTC. The genes are TRBV11-2 and TRBJ2-5; 9 bases agree with TRBD2. CDR1 is SGHAT and CDR2 is FQNNGV in the germline V gene. The CDR3 is 15 amino acids. V gave up 2 bases and J gave up 5 bases; unmatched junction bases: 6.

The chain combines TRBV7-8 with TRBJ1-1; weak D call: TRBD1 (5 bases). V dropped 2 bases and J dropped 0 bases, with 7 bases sitting between them. CDR3 size: 14 residues. The germline gives CDR1 SGHVS, CDR2 FQNEAQ. This CDR3 reads CASSLLRVNTEAFF. The CDR3, as DNA: TGTGCCAGCAGCTTACTCAGGGTGAACACTGAAGCTTTCTTT. Filled out from reference TRBV7-8 and TRBJ1-1, the complete variable domain reads GAGVSQSPRYKVAKRGQDVALRCDPISGHVSLFWYQQALGQGPEFLTYFQNEAQLDKSGLPSDRFFAERPEGSVSTLKIQRTQQEDSAVYLCASSLLRVNTEAFFGQGTRLTVV.

The chain carries TRBV14 and TRBJ1-3, with D perhaps matching TRBD1 (6 bases). The CDR3 consists of 13 residues. Germline CDR1 SGHDN, CDR2 FVKESK. V lost 6 bases to trimming and J lost 8 bases, with 14 bases between them. CDR3 amino acids: CASRRGGADTIYF. The DNA for the CDR3 is TGTGCCAGCAGGCGGGGGGGCGCCGACACCATATATTTT. The full variable domain, its missing parts supplied by reference TRBV14 and TRBJ1-3, is EAGVTQFPSHSVIEKGQTVTLRCDPISGHDNLYWYRRVMGKEIKFLLHFVKESKQDESGMPNNRFLAERTGGTYSTLKVQPAELEDSGVYFCASRRGGADTIYFGEGSWLTVV.

V usage is TRBV2 and J usage is TRBJ2-2; a weak D match, TRBD1 (5 bases). The CDR3 sequence is 15 residues long. Germline CDR1 and CDR2: SNHLY and FYNNEI. The V end was cut by 3 bases, the J end by 7 bases, with 15 bases between. CDR3 in amino acids: CASSDRVGEVGELFF. CDR3 sequence (DNA): TGTGCCAGCAGTGACAGGGTCGGAGAGGTCGGGGAGCTGTTTTTT. Using reference TRBV2 and TRBJ2-2 for the parts outside the CDR3, the full variable domain is EPEVTQTPSHQVTQMGQEVILRCVPISNHLYFYWYRQILGQKVEFLVSFYNNEISEKSEIFDDQFSVERPDGSNFTLKIRSTKLEDSAMYFCASSDRVGEVGELFFGEGSRLTVL.

The rearrangement joins TRBV6-5 to TRBJ1-2; D uncertain. The CDR3 covers 15 residues. Trimming pared 0 bases from V and 4 bases from J, leaving 12 bases between. Per germline, CDR1 MNHEY and CDR2 SVGAGI. The CDR3 here is CASSYSRPDRYGYTF. The CDR3 bases are TGTGCCAGCAGTTACTCGAGACCGGACCGCTATGGCTACACCTTC.

In nucleotides, the CDR3 is TGTGCCAGCAGCTTGGATTACGAGCAGTACTTC. Translated: CASSLDYEQYF. The chain carries TRBV5-6 and TRBJ2-7; no clear D gene. Germline V gives CDR1 SGHDT, CDR2 YYEEEE. V was pared by 0 bases and J by 4 bases, with 2 bases between. CDR3 length: 11 amino acids.

The CDR3 nucleotides are TGTGCCAGCAGCGTAGTAGAGCGGGGGGACACAGATACGCAGTATTTT. This gives the protein CASSVVERGDTDTQYF. V gene TRBV9 combines with J gene TRBJ2-3, with 9 bases matching TRBD2. Germline V lookup: CDR1 SGDLS, CDR2 YYNGEE. V lost 0 bases and J lost 2; bases outside the gene matches: 4. CDR3 size: 16 residues.

The J gene is TRBJ2-1, the V gene TRBV5-4; D is perhaps TRBD2 (6 bases). The germline V gene encodes CDR1 SGHNT and CDR2 YYREEE (reference sequence). CDR3 length: 13 amino acids. With 0 bases removed from V and 5 bases from J, the gap between germline ends came to 6 bases. For the CDR3, the DNA is TGTGCCAGCAGCTTGGCTAGCGACAATGAGCAGTTCTTC. Translation gives CASSLASDNEQFF.

This clone was detected a few times. V is TRBV10-1 and J is TRBJ1-2, with TRBD1 identical over 9 bases. Trimming removed 4 bases from V and 6 bases from J; junction bases left unmatched: 9. The CDR3 covers 15 residues. Germline CDR1 and CDR2: WNHNN and SYGVQD (reference sequence). CDR3 nucleotides: TGCGCCAGCAGTGGACGGACAGGGGCCTATGATGGCTACACCTTC. Residues: CASSGRTGAYDGYTF.

The chain carries TRBV2 and TRBJ1-2; possible D gene TRBD1, 5 bases. The V end lost 5 bases, the J end lost 8 bases, and 18 bases lay between the germline ends. Germline lookup yields CDR1 SNHLY and CDR2 FYNNEI. The length of the CDR3 is 14 residues. Here the CDR3 reads CASSSTDSGTGYTF. In DNA form, the CDR3 reads TGTGCCAGCAGTTCAACAGACTCAGGGACCGGCTACACCTTC.

By share, this clone ranks as medium-sized (0.01 to 0.1%). The chain carries TRBV19 and TRBJ1-1; maybe TRBD1 (6 bases). Germline CDR1 LNHDA, CDR2 SQIVND (reference sequence). This CDR3 is built from 15 residues. V was shortened by 6 bases and J by 3 bases, with 17 bases between the two germline ends. CDR3 nucleotide sequence: TGTGCCAGTAGGCTCCGGGGGCGAAGGCACACTGAAGCTTTCTTT. It is translated as CASRLRGRRHTEAFF.

The V call is TRBV13, the J call TRBJ2-3, with TRBD1 matching 7 bases. Germline CDR1 PRHDT, CDR2 FYEKMQ (reference sequence). J gave up 1 base and V 6 bases, and 10 bases lay outside the gene matches. The CDR3 is 16 residues long. The CDR3 here is CASSNGQAVRTDTQYF. The DNA for the CDR3 is TGTGCCAGCAGTAACGGACAGGCCGTACGCACAGATACGCAGTATTTT.

The chain has TRBV3-1 (or the pseudogene TRBV3-2) and TRBJ1-6; D may be TRBD1 (6 bases). Trimming removed 5 bases from V and 7 bases from J, with 15 bases in between. Germline V lookup: CDR1 LGHDT, CDR2 YNNKEL (reference sequence). The CDR3 is 15 residues long. Here the CDR3 reads CASSTTGTQNSPLHF. The DNA for the CDR3 is TGTGCCAGCAGCACAACCGGGACACAGAATTCACCCCTCCACTTT.

This clone turned up a few times. The rearrangement joins TRBV30 to TRBJ1-3; possible D gene TRBD1, 5 bases. Germline CDR1 and CDR2: GTSNPN and SVGIG (reference sequence). CDR3 length: 15 amino acids. V was cut by 7 bases and J by 0 bases, with 16 bases left in between. The CDR3 sequence is CAYAGKGLSGNTIYF. The DNA for the CDR3 is TGTGCCTACGCCGGTAAGGGACTCTCTGGAAACACCATATATTTT.

J is TRBJ1-3 and V is TRBV21-1; TRBD1 reflects the table's D call only, with no check against the DNA. TRBV21-1 is assigned pseudogene status. The CDR3 contains 16 residues. The CDR3 DNA is TGTGCCAGCAGCAAAGAAGCCAGGGGGCCTGGAAACACCATATATTTT. It specifies CASSKEARGPGNTIYF.

The rearrangement uses TRBV19 and TRBJ2-6; perhaps TRBD2 as D (6 bases). There are 19 residues in the CDR3. Trimming pared 6 bases from V and 0 bases from J, leaving 21 bases between. Germline CDR1 is LNHDA and CDR2 is SQIVND (reference sequence). The DNA for the CDR3 is TGTGCCAGTAGCAATACAAATCCGGGGAGGCTCTCTGGGGCCAACGTCCTGACTTTC. Translation gives CASSNTNPGRLSGANVLTF.

The rearrangement joins TRBV9 to TRBJ1-3; 8 nucleotides agree with TRBD1. Unmatched junction bases numbered 5, after V lost 6 bases and J lost 0 bases. Germline CDR1 SGDLS, CDR2 YYNGEE. The length of the CDR3 is 15 residues. This CDR3 reads CASTAGGPSGNTIYF. The CDR3 nucleotides are TGTGCCAGCACCGCAGGGGGCCCCTCTGGAAACACCATATATTTT.

This clone was found once. The V and J genes are TRBV10-1 and TRBJ2-1; the match to TRBD2 covers 7 bases. The CDR3 runs 16 residues. The V gene's germline CDR1 is WNHNN and CDR2 SYGVQD (reference sequence). The J segment lost 2 bases and the V segment lost 3 bases, leaving 7 bases of the junction unmatched. CDR3 bases: TGCGCCAGCAGTGATTCCTTAGCGGGCCCCTACAATGAGCAGTTCTTC. It yields the protein CASSDSLAGPYNEQFF.

The CDR3 loop is CASSPTDGTNQPQHF. CDR3 nucleotides: TGCGCCAGCAGCCCGACCGACGGTACAAATCAGCCCCAGCATTTT. The J gene is TRBJ1-5, the V gene TRBV4-1, with no clear D. The CDR3 contains 15 residues. Germline V CDR1 and CDR2: MGHRA, YSYEKL. Trimming left V 4 bases short and J 4 bases short, with 14 bases between.

The V call is TRBV9, the J call TRBJ2-5; TRBD1 matches at 7 bases. The V gene end was trimmed by 0 bases and the J gene end by 10 bases; junction bases not matched to a gene: 12. Germline loops: CDR1 SGDLS, CDR2 YYNGEE. This CDR3 is 15 amino acids long. In DNA form, the CDR3 reads TGTGCCAGCAGCGTAGACGGGGCAGGGGGTAGGAGCCAGTACTTC. It codes for CASSVDGAGGRSQYF.

This clone was recorded only once. The V call is TRBV3-1 (or the pseudogene TRBV3-2), the J call TRBJ1-5; TRBD1 is a possible D gene (6 bases). V was clipped by 8 bases and J by 1 base, with 18 bases between them. In germline, CDR1 is LGHDT, CDR2 YNNKEL (reference sequence). The CDR3 length is 16 residues. CDR3 loop: CASGDSGAGSNQPQHF. CDR3 in DNA: TGTGCCAGCGGAGATTCGGGGGCCGGGAGCAATCAGCCCCAGCATTTT.

V and J are TRBV3-1 (or the pseudogene TRBV3-2) and TRBJ1-4; D remains ambiguous. V was trimmed by 2 bases and J by 4 bases, leaving 14 bases between them. This CDR3 has 16 amino acids. Per the germline V gene, CDR1 is LGHDT and CDR2 is YNNKEL (reference sequence). This chain's CDR3 is CASSQIRQNRNEKLFF. The DNA for the CDR3 is TGTGCCAGCAGCCAAATCCGGCAGAACCGTAATGAAAAACTGTTTTTT.

This chain uses TRBV5-1 with TRBJ2-1, with 14 bases matching TRBD2. The CDR3 has 16 residues. Germline CDR1 is SGHRS and CDR2 is YFSETQ. With 2 bases clipped from V and 10 bases from J, the junction kept 8 bases outside the gene matches. CDR3 protein: CASSFPGLAGAREQFF. The CDR3 bases are TGCGCCAGCAGCTTCCCGGGACTAGCGGGAGCACGAGAGCAGTTCTTC. Full variable domain (outside the CDR3, taken from reference TRBV5-1 and TRBJ2-1): KAGVTQTPRYLIKTRGQQVTLSCSPISGHRSVSWYQQTPGQGLQFLFEYFSETQRNKGNFPGRFSGRQFSNSRSEMNVSTLELGDSALYLCASSFPGLAGAREQFFGPGTRLTVL.

The V gene is TRBV5-1, the J gene TRBJ1-3, with D tentatively TRBD1 (5 bases). The CDR3 contains 16 residues. V gave up 0 bases and J gave up 1 base, with 11 bases separating them. Germline values: CDR1 SGHRS, CDR2 YFSETQ. This chain's CDR3 is CASSLGGDGSGNTIYF. The CDR3 region has the DNA TGCGCCAGCAGCTTGGGTGGGGACGGTTCTGGAAACACCATATATTTT.